The present TCR beta chain was sequenced within a study of OX40 agonist ivuxolimab in advanced cancers. Study overall: Three individuals attained partial responses, comprising one hepatocellular carcinoma case and two cutaneous melanoma cases.

Sequenced by immunoSEQ multiplex PCR; TCRdb stores in-frame clones only, minus some. This sample has some 80,000 clones, with roughly 86% found just once. Looked up from germline, CDR1 is SQVTM and CDR2 is ANQGSEA. Trimming shortened V by 4 bases and J by 0 bases, and 11 bases separated the two germline ends. CDR3 length: 14 amino acids. Sequenced here: CD4+ or CD8+ T cells sorted from blood, sampled in a trial of the OX40 agonist ivuxolimab. The receptor comes from an adult with an advanced solid tumor such as melanoma, head and neck, liver or kidney cancer. The chain combines TRBV29-1 with TRBJ2-3; D not resolved. As DNA, the CDR3 is TGCAGCGTTGTCAGGCGGCTTAGCACAGATACGCAGTATTTT. Translating gives CSVVRRLSTDTQYF.